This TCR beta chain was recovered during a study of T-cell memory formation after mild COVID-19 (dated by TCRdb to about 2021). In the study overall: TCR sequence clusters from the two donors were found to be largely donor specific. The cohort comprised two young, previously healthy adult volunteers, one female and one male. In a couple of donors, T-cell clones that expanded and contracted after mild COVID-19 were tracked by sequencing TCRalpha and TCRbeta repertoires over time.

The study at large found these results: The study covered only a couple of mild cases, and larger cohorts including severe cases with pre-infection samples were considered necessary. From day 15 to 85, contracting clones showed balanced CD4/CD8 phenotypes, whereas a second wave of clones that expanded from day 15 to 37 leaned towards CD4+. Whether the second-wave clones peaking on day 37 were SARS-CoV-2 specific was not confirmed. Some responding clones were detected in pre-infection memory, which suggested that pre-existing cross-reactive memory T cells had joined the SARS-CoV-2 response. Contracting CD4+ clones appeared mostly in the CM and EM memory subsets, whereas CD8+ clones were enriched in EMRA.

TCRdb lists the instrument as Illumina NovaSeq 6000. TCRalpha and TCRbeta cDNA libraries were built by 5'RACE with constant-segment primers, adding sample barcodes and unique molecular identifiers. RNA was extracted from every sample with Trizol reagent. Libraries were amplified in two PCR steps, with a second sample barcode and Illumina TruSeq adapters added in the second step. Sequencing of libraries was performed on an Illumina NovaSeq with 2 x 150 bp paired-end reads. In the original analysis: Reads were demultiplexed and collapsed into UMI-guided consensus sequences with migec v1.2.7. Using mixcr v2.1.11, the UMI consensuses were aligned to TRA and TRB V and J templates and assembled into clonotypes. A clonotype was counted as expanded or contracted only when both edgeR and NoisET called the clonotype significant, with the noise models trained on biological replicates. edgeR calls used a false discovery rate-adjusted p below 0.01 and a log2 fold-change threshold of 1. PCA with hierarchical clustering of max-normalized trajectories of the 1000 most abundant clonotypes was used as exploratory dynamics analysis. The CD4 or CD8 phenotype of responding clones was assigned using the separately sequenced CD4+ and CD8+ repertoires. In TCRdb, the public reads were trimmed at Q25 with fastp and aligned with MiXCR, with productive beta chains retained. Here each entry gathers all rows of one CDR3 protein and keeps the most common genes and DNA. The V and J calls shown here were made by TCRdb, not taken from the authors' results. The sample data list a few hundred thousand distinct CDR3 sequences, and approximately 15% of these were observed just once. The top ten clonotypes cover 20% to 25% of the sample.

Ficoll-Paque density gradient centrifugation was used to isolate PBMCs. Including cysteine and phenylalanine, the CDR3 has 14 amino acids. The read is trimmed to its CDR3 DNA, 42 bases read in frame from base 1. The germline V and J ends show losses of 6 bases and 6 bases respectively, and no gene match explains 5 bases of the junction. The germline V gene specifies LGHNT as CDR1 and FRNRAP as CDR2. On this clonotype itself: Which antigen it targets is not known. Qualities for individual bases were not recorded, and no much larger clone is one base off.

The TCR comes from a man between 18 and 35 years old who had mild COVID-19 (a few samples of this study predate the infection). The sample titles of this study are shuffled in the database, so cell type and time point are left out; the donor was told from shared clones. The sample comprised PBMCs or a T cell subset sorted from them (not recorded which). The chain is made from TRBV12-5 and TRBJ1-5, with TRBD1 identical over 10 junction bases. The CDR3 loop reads CASGSGTGAQPQHF. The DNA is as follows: TGTGCTAGTGGGTCCGGGACAGGGGCTCAGCCCCAGCATTTT.